The entry that follows covers one TCR beta chain sequence. There are a few counts of this clonotype. The antigen it binds to is not known. Base qualities are not at hand, and no much larger clone is one base apart. From a lookup of the germline V gene (reference sequence), CDR1 and CDR2 are LGHDT and YNNKEL. V is cut by 1 base and J by 7 bases, and the space between the germline ends is 11 bases. The CDR3 covers 14 residues, taking in both the cysteine and the phenylalanine. CDR3 DNA only is kept here, 42 bases in frame from base 1. Every donor in the study was a healthy Caucasian. Three pairs of female monozygotic twins, all aged roughly 18 to 29 years, were included in the twin cohort. The RNA used for TCR libraries was isolated from peripheral blood mononuclear cells. These data are taken from a study of identical twins (dated by TCRdb to about 2016). In terms of the full investigation: TCR alpha and beta repertoires from monozygotic twins, unrelated adults of various ages and cord blood were deep-sequenced to test whether fetal clonotypes persist. To rule out contamination, the twin experiments were replicated at different times with different library preparation protocols. What the authors observed across the whole study: Out-of-frame TCR alpha sharing in monozygotic twins was systematically underestimated by recombination models, whereas sharing between unrelated individuals was in agreement with the recombination models. Out-of-frame TCR alpha sequences shared between twins showed an excess of low generation-probability sequences compared with coincidental sharing between unrelated individuals. Fewer insertions were carried by abundant cord blood beta clonotypes, a similar but weaker trend appeared in young adult naive repertoires, and no such trend appeared in memory repertoires. Invariant T cells such as MAIT and iNKT could partly confound zero-insertion analyses, although diverse VJ usage argued against such confounding for most clonotypes. Excess twin sharing in beta out-of-frame sequences was weaker because fewer shared sequences lowered the signal-to-noise ratio. Because the same donors could not be followed over many years, conclusions were based on cross-sectional statistical analysis.

Receptor libraries were prepared by 5' RACE. Sequencer: Illumina HiSeq 2000. A universal primer binding site was added through template switching, and the final cDNA carried a unique molecular identifier so that TCR cDNA molecules could be counted accurately. Specific primers in the conserved constant-segment region were used to synthesize first-strand cDNA for the TCR alpha and beta chains. To control for contamination, every cDNA library carried two barcodes: a SMART-Mk sample barcode plus Illumina barcodes. TruSeq adapter sequences, together with Illumina sample barcodes, were added in two successive PCR steps. The Illumina HiSeq platform was used with custom primers to sequence TCR alpha and beta cDNA libraries. For the original study's pipeline: MiGEC was used to process raw reads and extract unique molecular identifiers, and MiXCR was used to find CDR3 positions. Recombination models were inferred per individual with the repgenHMM and IGoR tools using an EM algorithm. Shared clonotype analysis was performed with the tcR package in R, normalizing sharing by the product of cloneset sizes. Out-of-frame nonproductive sequences were analyzed to study raw recombination free of thymic and clonal selection effects. TCRdb trimmed the raw reads at Q25, called clones with MiXCR and kept productive beta chains. Rows with a matching CDR3 protein are joined into one entry that keeps the most common DNA and genes. For this entry, the V and J calls and clone size follow TCRdb and not the study's own pipeline. The sample table contains around 960,000 distinct CDR3 sequences; only one count was recorded for 9% to 15% of them. Together, the top ten hold around 1.5% of the sample.

In addition, the sample was reused for a study of yellow fever vaccine responses in identical twins. The second study's authors report: According to the authors, in identical twins the way T cells responded to vaccination appeared partly convergent and partly personalized. In identical twins, the study followed T cell clones that responded to the vaccine with precision.

The chain joins TRBV3-1 to TRBJ1-5; a confident D gene designation cannot be given. The sequence was collected from a young woman in good health. Sequencing input: PBMCs. The CDR3: CASSQGSGPQPQHF. The DNA reads as follows: TGTGCCAGCAGCCAAGGATCCGGGCCGCAGCCCCAGCATTTT.